This T cell receptor (beta chain) was identified during a study of T cells expressing NK-cell markers. Study-wide context: Cells sorted as CD3+CD56+NKG2C+, CD3+CD56+NKG2C- and CD3+CD56-NKG2C+ T cells supplied the TCR beta repertoires. Eight donors were sequenced, of whom seven were HCMV-seropositive, while the remaining one was HCMV-seronegative. Study-wide results and caveats: Uncertainty persisted over the HCMV specificity of expanded NKG2C+ T cell clones. Researchers report these clonotypes also headed the CD3+CD56-NKG2C+ fraction in a handful of donors.

Details on this clonotype: Antigen: not known.

TCRdb reprocessed the 5' RACE reads and reports one entry per CDR3 protein, with no DNA. The repertoire table contains 400,000 to 450,000 distinct CDR3 sequences. The CDR3 consists of 19 residues. Germline V gives CDR1 DFQATT, CDR2 SNEGSKA (reference sequence). The chain uses TRBV20-1 and TRBJ2-1; as DNA is missing, the TRBD2 call by TCRdb cannot be tested. This TCR derives from a woman aged 18 to 75 in good health. The material sequenced was blood T cells: a sorted CD56 or NKG2C T cell subset, CD4+ or CD8+ T cells, or bulk PBMC T cells (not recorded which). This CDR3 reads CSARDLRTSGGAGTNEQFF.